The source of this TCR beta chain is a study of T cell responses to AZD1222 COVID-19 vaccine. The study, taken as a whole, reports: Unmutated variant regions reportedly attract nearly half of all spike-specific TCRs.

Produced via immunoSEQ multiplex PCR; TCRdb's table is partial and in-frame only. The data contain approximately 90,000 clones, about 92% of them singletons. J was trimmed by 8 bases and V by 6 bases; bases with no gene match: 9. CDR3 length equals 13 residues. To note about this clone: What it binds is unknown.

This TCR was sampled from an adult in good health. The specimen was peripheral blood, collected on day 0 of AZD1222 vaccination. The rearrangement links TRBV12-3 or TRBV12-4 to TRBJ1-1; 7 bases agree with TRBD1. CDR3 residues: CASRADRAGEAFF. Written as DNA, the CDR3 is TGTGCCAGCAGAGCCGACAGGGCCGGCGAAGCTTTCTTT.